This T cell receptor beta chain originates from a study of T cell responses to AZD1222 COVID-19 vaccine. Points from the study as a whole: Among the donors, most were white British and more were female, and clonal diversity was possibly underestimated.

Method: immunoSEQ multiplex PCR; TCRdb's copy keeps in-frame clones and lacks some. Among some 150,000 clones listed, around 89% were seen once. As for this clone: What it binds is unknown.

The CDR3 loop spans 15 amino acids. Germline V gene lookup returns CDR1 MDHEN and CDR2 SYDVKM. Between the trimmed V and J ends, which lost 6 bases and 6 bases, there was a span of 17 bases. The source is an adult who received the MenACWY meningococcal vaccine as a control. The rearrangement links TRBV28 to TRBJ2-2, with D tentatively TRBD2 (7 bases). The sequences come from peripheral blood, collected 28 days after the second dose of the MenACWY control vaccine. The CDR3 sequence is CASRKGGAGAGELFF. The CDR3, as DNA: TGTGCCAGCAGAAAAGGGGGGGCCGGAGCCGGGGAGCTGTTTTTT.